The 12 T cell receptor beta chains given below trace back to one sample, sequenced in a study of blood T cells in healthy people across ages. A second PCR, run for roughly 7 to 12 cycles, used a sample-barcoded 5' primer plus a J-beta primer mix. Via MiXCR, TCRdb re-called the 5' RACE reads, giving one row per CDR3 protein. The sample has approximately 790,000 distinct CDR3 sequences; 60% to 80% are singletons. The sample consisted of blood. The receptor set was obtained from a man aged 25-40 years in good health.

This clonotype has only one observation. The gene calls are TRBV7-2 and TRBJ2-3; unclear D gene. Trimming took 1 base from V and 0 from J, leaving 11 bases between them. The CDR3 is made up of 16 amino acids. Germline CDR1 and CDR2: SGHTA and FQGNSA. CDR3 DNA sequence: TGTGCCAGCAGCTTAGATATCAGTCCGAGCACAGATACGCAGTATTTT. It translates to CASSLDISPSTDTQYF. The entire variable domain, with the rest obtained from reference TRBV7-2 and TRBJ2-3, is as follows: GAGVSQSPSNKVTEKGKDVELRCDPISGHTALYWYRQSLGQGLEFLIYFQGNSAPDKSGLPSDRFSAERTGGSVSTLTIQRTQQEDSAVYLCASSLDISPSTDTQYFGPGTRLTVL.

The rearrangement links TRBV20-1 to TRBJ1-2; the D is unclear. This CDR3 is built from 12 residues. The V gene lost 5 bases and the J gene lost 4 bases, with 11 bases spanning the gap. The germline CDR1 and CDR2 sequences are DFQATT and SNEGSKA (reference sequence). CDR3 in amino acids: CSAEDGSYGYTF. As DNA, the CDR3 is TGCAGTGCTGAAGACGGAAGCTATGGCTACACCTTC.

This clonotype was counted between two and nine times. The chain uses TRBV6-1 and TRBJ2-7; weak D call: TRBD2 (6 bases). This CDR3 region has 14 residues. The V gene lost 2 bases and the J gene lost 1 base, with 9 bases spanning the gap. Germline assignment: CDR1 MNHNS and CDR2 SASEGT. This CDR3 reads CASSERRGSYEQYF. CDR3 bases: TGTGCCAGCAGTGAAAGGAGGGGTTCCTACGAGCAGTACTTC.

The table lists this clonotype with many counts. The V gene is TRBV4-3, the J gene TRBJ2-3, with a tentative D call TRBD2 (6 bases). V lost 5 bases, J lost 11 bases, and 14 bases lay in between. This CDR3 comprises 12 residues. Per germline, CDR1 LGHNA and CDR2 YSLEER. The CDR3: CASSAGSGRQYF. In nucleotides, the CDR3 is TGCGCCAGCAGCGCCGGTTCCGGGAGGCAGTATTTT.

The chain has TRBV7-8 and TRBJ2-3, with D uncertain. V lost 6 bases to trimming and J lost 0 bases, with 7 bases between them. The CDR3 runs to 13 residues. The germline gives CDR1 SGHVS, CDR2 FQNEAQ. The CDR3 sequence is CASRTYSTDTQYF. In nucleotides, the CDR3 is TGTGCCAGCAGGACCTATAGCACAGATACGCAGTATTTT.

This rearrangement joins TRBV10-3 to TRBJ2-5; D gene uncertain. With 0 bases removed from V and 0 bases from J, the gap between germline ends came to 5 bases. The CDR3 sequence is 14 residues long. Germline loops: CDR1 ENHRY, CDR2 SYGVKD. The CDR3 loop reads CAISESSNQETQYF. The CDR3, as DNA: TGTGCCATCAGTGAGTCTAGCAACCAAGAGACCCAGTACTTC.

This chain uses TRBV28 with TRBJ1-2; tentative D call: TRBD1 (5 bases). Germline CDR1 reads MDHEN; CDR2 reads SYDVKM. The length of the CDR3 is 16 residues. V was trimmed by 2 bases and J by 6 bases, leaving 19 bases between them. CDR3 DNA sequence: TGTGCCAGCAGTTTAGGGGCCCGAGGGTCTGGGCATGGCTACACCTTC. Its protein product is CASSLGARGSGHGYTF.

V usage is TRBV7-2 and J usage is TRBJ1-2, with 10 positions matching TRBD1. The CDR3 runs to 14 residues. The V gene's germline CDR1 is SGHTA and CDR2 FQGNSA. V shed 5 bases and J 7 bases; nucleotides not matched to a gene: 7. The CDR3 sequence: CASSPRDRGSGYTF. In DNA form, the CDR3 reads TGTGCCAGCAGCCCCCGGGACAGGGGTTCTGGCTACACCTTC.

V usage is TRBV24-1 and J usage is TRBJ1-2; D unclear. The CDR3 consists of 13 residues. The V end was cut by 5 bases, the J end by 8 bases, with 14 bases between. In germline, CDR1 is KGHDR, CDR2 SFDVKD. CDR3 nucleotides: TGTGCCACCAGTGGAGAAGAACGCTCCGGCTACACCTTC. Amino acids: CATSGEERSGYTF.

CDR3 sequence: CASSYEVREQYF. In DNA, the CDR3 is TGTGCCAGCAGTTACGAGGTCAGGGAGCAGTACTTC. The chain couples TRBV6-6 to TRBJ2-4; either TRBD1 or TRBD2 may fit D (5 bases each). Germline assignment: CDR1 MNHNY and CDR2 SVGAGI (reference sequence). This CDR3 comprises 12 residues. Deletions cut 2 bases from V and 13 bases from J, with 12 bases between.

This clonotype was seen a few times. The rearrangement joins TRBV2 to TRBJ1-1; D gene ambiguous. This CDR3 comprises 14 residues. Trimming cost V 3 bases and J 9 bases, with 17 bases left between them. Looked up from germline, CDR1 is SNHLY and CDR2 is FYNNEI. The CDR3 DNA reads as TGTGCCAGCAGTGAGGGGTTCAGCGGATCGCAAGCTTTCTTT. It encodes CASSEGFSGSQAFF.

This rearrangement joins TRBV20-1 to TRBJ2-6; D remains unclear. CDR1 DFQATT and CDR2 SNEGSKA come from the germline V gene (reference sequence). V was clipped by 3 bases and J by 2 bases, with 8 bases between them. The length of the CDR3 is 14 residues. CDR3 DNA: TGCAGTGCTAGGGGCCGTACTGGGGCCAACGTCCTGACTTTC. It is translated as CSARGRTGANVLTF.